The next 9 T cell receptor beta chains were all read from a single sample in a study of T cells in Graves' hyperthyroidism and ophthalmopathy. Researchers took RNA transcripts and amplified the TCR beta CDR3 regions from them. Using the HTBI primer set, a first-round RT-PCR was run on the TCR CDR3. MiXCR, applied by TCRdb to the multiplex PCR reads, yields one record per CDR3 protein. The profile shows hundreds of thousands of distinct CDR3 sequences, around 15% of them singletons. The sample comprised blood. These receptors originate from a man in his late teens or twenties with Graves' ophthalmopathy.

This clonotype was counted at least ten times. CDR3 loop: CASSFSSYNEQFF. Written as DNA, the CDR3 is TGTGCCAGCAGTTTTAGCAGCTACAATGAGCAGTTCTTC. The chain carries TRBV27 and TRBJ2-1, with D uncertain. The CDR3 is 13 residues long. V lost 3 bases to trimming and J lost 3 bases, with 6 bases between them. CDR1 is MNHEY and CDR2 is SMNVEV in the germline V gene (reference sequence).

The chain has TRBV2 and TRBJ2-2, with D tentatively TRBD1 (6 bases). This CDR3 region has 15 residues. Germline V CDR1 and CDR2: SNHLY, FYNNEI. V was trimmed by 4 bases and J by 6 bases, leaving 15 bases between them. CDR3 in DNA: TGTGCCAGCAGTGGTACAGGGATCTGGTCCGGGGAGCTGTTTTTT. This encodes CASSGTGIWSGELFF. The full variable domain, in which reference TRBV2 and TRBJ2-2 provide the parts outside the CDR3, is EPEVTQTPSHQVTQMGQEVILRCVPISNHLYFYWYRQILGQKVEFLVSFYNNEISEKSEIFDDQFSVERPDGSNFTLKIRSTKLEDSAMYFCASSGTGIWSGELFFGEGSRLTVL.

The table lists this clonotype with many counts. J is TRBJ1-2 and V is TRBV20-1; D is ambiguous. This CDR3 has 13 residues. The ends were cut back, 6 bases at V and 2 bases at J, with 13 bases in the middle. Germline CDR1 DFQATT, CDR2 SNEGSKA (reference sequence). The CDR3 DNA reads TGCAGTGCAACGTTGCGGGGAAACTATGGCTACACCTTC. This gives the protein CSATLRGNYGYTF.

Written as DNA, the CDR3 is TGTGCCTGGAGTAAGTGGGAGCGCGACGAGCAGTACTTC. It is translated as CAWSKWERDEQYF. The V gene is TRBV30, the J gene TRBJ2-7, with D maybe TRBD2 (5 bases). CDR3 length equals 13 residues. V gave up 2 bases and J gave up 5 bases, with 13 bases separating them. The germline CDR1 and CDR2 sequences are GTSNPN and SVGIG (reference sequence).

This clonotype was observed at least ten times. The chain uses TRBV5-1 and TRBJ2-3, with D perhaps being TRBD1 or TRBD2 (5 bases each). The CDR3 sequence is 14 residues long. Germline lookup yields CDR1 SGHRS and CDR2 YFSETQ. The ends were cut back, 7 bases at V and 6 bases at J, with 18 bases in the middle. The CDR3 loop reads CASGGDSRRDTQYF. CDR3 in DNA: TGCGCCAGCGGGGGAGACTCCCGCAGGGATACGCAGTATTTT.

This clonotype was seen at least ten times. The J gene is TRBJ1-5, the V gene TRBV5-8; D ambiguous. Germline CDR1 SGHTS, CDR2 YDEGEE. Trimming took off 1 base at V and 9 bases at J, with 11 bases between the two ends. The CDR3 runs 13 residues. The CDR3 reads CASSLRLGRPQHF. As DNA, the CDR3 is TGTGCCAGCAGCTTGCGACTGGGTAGGCCCCAGCATTTT.

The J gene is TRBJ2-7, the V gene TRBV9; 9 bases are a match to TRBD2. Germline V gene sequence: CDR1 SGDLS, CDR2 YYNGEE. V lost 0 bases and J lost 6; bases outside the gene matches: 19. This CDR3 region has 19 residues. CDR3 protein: CASSVDGAGGPRFGIEQYF. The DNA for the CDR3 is TGTGCCAGCAGCGTAGATGGTGCGGGAGGGCCGCGATTCGGTATCGAGCAGTACTTC.

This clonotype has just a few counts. This CDR3 reads CASRVGLDGNAQYF. CDR3 coding DNA: TGTGCCAGTCGTGTTGGACTAGACGGGAATGCGCAGTATTTT. The rearrangement uses TRBV27 and TRBJ2-3; 7 bases align to TRBD2. The trim removed 9 bases at V and 10 bases at J, leaving 16 bases unmatched. The CDR3 has 14 residues. From germline, CDR1 is MNHEY and CDR2 SMNVEV (reference sequence).

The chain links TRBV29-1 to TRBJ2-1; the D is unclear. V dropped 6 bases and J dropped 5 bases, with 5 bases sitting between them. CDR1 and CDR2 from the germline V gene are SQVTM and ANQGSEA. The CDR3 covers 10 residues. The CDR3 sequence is CSVGHNEQFF. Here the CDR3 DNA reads TGCAGCGTAGGCCACAATGAGCAGTTCTTC.